This T cell receptor beta chain comes out of a study of response to subunit inactivated influenza vaccine. Study conclusions and caveats: Seasonal influenza vaccination, on each occasion, was suggested by the authors to recruit few new T cells.

Each CDR3 protein is one row after TCRdb ran MiXCR on the RT-PCR reads. The sample has 530,000 or so distinct CDR3 sequences, roughly 15% seen once. Trimming stripped 3 bases from V and 1 base from J, with 13 bases between. The CDR3 consists of 16 residues. The V gene's germline CDR1 is KGHDR and CDR2 SFDVKD. In the case of this clonotype: Antigen specificity is unknown.

The sequences come from PBMCs from blood, collected 11 to 12 days after vaccination. This receptor was obtained from a man aged 45 to 65 who received an inactivated influenza vaccine. This sequence joins TRBV24-1 and TRBJ2-3; D assignment may be TRBD1 or TRBD2 (6 bases each). The CDR3 here is CATSDPGGEGTDTQYF. DNA of the CDR3: TGTGCCACCAGTGATCCCGGGGGCGAAGGCACAGATACGCAGTATTTT.